These 18 T cell receptor beta chains were sequenced from one sample in a study of blood T cell repertoires in COVID-19. TCRdb keeps only in-frame clones here, not all; method: immunoSEQ multiplex PCR. Among roughly 56,000 clones listed, over 75% were seen once. Sequencing was done on a sample of peripheral blood. These receptor sequences come from a man between 45 and 60 years old with active COVID-19.

The V call is TRBV7-2, the J call TRBJ2-2, with a tentative D call TRBD2 (6 bases). The CDR3 is made up of 15 amino acids. The V end lost 6 bases, the J end lost 3 bases, and 14 bases lay between the germline ends. Germline values: CDR1 SGHTA, CDR2 FQGNSA. The CDR3 DNA reads TGTGCCAGCAGAAGACTAGTAATGGACACCGGGGAGCTGTTTTTT. Protein sequence: CASRRLVMDTGELFF.

The J gene is TRBJ1-2, the V gene TRBV5-1, with 10 bases fitting TRBD1. From germline, CDR1 is SGHRS and CDR2 YFSETQ. The V segment lost 4 bases and the J segment 6 bases; nucleotides outside the gene matches: 6. CDR3 length equals 14 residues. CDR3 region: CASSGDRGINGYTF. The CDR3 DNA reads TGCGCCAGCAGCGGGGACAGGGGAATCAATGGCTACACCTTC. Looking up the rest from reference TRBV5-1 and TRBJ1-2 gives the full variable domain: KAGVTQTPRYLIKTRGQQVTLSCSPISGHRSVSWYQQTPGQGLQFLFEYFSETQRNKGNFPGRFSGRQFSNSRSEMNVSTLELGDSALYLCASSGDRGINGYTFGSGTRLTVV.

The chain couples TRBV19 to TRBJ2-7; the match to TRBD1 covers 9 bases. V gave up 6 bases and J gave up 0 bases; unmatched junction bases: 3. CDR1 and CDR2 (germline): LNHDA, SQIVND (reference sequence). The CDR3 sequence is 14 residues long. CDR3 in amino acids: CASSSQGASYEQYF. For the CDR3, the DNA is TGTGCCAGTAGCTCACAGGGGGCCTCCTACGAGCAGTACTTC.

DNA of the CDR3: TGTGCCAGCAGTTATGGTACAGGGCAAACTGCCTACGAGCAGTACTTC. The encoded protein is CASSYGTGQTAYEQYF. The rearrangement uses TRBV6-6 and TRBJ2-7, with a tentative D call TRBD1 (6 bases). CDR3 length: 16 amino acids. CDR1 is MNHNY, CDR2 SVGAGI, per germline (reference sequence). V lost 3 bases, J lost 2 bases, and 17 bases lay in between.

This clone appeared a single time. The V gene is TRBV10-3, the J gene TRBJ1-2; D remains unclear. The germline V gene encodes CDR1 ENHRY and CDR2 SYGVKD. The V end lost 3 bases, the J end lost 1 base, and 15 bases lay between the germline ends. The CDR3 runs 16 residues. DNA of the CDR3: TGTGCCATCAGTGAACGTTGGTCCCAACTTAACTATGGCTACACCTTC. This codes for CAISERWSQLNYGYTF.

This clone was seen only once. V usage is TRBV6-5 and J usage is TRBJ2-7, with D perhaps TRBD1 (6 bases). This CDR3 has 15 amino acids. Germline CDR1 reads MNHEY; CDR2 reads SVGAGI. V was pared by 6 bases and J by 3 bases, with 18 bases between. The CDR3 DNA is TGTGCCAGCAGCCACCGGGACAATTTACTCTACGAGCAGTACTTC. This codes for CASSHRDNLLYEQYF.

The genes are TRBV30 and TRBJ1-1, with D tentatively TRBD1 (5 bases). The germline V gene has CDR1 GTSNPN and CDR2 SVGIG (reference sequence). Trimming removed 4 bases at V and 4 bases at J, with 10 bases between. CDR3 length: 12 amino acids. CDR3 residues: CAWTRGPTEAFF. In nucleotides, the CDR3 is TGTGCCTGGACAAGGGGCCCCACTGAAGCTTTCTTT.

The chain uses TRBV20-1 and TRBJ2-7; possibly TRBD2 for D (5 bases). Germline CDR1 and CDR2: DFQATT and SNEGSKA (reference sequence). The CDR3 runs to 14 residues. V was shortened by 3 bases and J by 2 bases, with 14 bases between the two germline ends. The CDR3 bases are TGCAGTGCTAGTTACTGGACTGGCCCCTACGAGCAGTACTTC. Residues: CSASYWTGPYEQYF.

This chain connects TRBV27 to TRBJ2-1; 7 nucleotides agree with TRBD1. CDR3 length: 15 amino acids. From germline, CDR1 is MNHEY and CDR2 SMNVEV (reference sequence). Germline trimming cut 0 bases from V and 6 bases from J; bases unmatched to any gene: 5. CDR3 protein: CASSLSMAGGNEQFF. The CDR3 DNA sequence: TGTGCCAGCAGTTTATCGATGGCAGGGGGCAATGAGCAGTTCTTC.

This chain links TRBV4-2 with TRBJ2-5; 7 bases agree with TRBD2. This CDR3 contains 14 residues. The V gene end was trimmed by 4 bases and the J gene end by 2 bases; junction bases not matched to a gene: 4. CDR1 LGHNA and CDR2 YNFKEQ come from the germline V gene. The CDR3 reads CASSPTSAQETQYF. CDR3 coding DNA: TGTGCCAGCAGCCCAACTAGCGCTCAAGAGACCCAGTACTTC.

The chain is built from TRBV7-9 and TRBJ2-2, with D unresolved. The CDR3 contains 10 residues. CDR1 is SEHNR, CDR2 FQNEAQ, per germline (reference sequence). The ends were cut back, 5 bases at V and 7 bases at J, with 2 bases in the middle. CDR3 DNA sequence: TGTGCCAGCAGCCTCGGGGAGCTGTTTTTT. Its translation is CASSLGELFF.

The J gene is TRBJ2-3, the V gene TRBV11-3; maybe TRBD2 (6 bases). CDR3 length: 13 amino acids. Looked up from germline, CDR1 is SGHNT and CDR2 is YENEEA. Trimming removed 6 bases at V and 1 base at J, with 8 bases between. The CDR3 loop reads CASSPGGTDTQYF. CDR3 nucleotide sequence: TGTGCCAGCAGTCCGGGGGGCACAGATACGCAGTATTTT. The full variable domain, completed using reference TRBV11-3 and TRBJ2-3, is EAGVVQSPRYKIIEKKQPVAFWCNPISGHNTLYWYLQNLGQGPELLIRYENEEAVDDSQLPKDRFSAERLKGVDSTLKIQPAELGDSAVYLCASSPGGTDTQYFGPGTRLTVL.

This chain links TRBV12-5 with TRBJ2-2; D is perhaps TRBD2 (6 bases). Germline V gene lookup returns CDR1 LGHNT and CDR2 FRNRAP. Trimming took off 5 bases at V and 5 bases at J, with 21 bases between the two ends. The CDR3 is 17 residues long. CDR3 sequence reads: CASGPGVFGGRTGELFF. Here the CDR3 DNA reads TGTGCTAGTGGTCCGGGCGTGTTCGGGGGAAGGACCGGGGAGCTGTTTTTT.

Written as DNA, the CDR3 is TGCGCCAGCAGCTTGGTACTGGGACTCCTGTACACAGATACGCAGTATTTT. It yields the protein CASSLVLGLLYTDTQYF. The V call is TRBV5-1, the J call TRBJ2-3; D may be TRBD2 (6 bases). Germline V lookup: CDR1 SGHRS, CDR2 YFSETQ. CDR3 length equals 17 residues. V was clipped by 0 bases and J by 2 bases, with 16 bases between them.

The chain joins TRBV11-2 to TRBJ1-6; no clear D. Trimming removed 5 bases from V and 10 bases from J, with 9 bases in between. This CDR3 spans 12 amino acids. The germline CDR1 and CDR2 sequences are SGHAT and FQNNGV. In DNA form, the CDR3 reads TGTGCCAGCAGCCACGCGACATCACCCCTCCACTTT. As protein: CASSHATSPLHF. Full variable domain (outside the CDR3, taken from reference TRBV11-2 and TRBJ1-6): EAGVAQSPRYKIIEKRQSVAFWCNPISGHATLYWYQQILGQGPKLLIQFQNNGVVDDSQLPKDRFSAERLKGVDSTLKIQPAKLEDSAVYLCASSHATSPLHFGNGTRLTVT.

This chain joins TRBV2 and TRBJ2-5; D call uncertain. V dropped 7 bases and J dropped 5 bases, with 17 bases sitting between them. CDR1 and CDR2 (germline): SNHLY, FYNNEI. The CDR3 covers 14 residues. The CDR3 sequence is CASKFRSTSETQYF. The CDR3 DNA follows: TGTGCCAGCAAATTCCGGAGTACCTCGGAGACCCAGTACTTC.

In this sample, this clone turned up a few times. The chain links TRBV12-3 or TRBV12-4 to TRBJ1-2; 8 nucleotides line up with TRBD1. CDR3 size: 13 residues. The V segment lost 7 bases and the J segment 4 bases; nucleotides outside the gene matches: 5. The DNA for the CDR3 is TGTGCCAGCAACGACAGGGGACCCTATGGCTACACCTTC. This gives the protein CASNDRGPYGYTF.

This clone showed up just a few times. The chain recombines TRBV19 with TRBJ1-2; 7 bases line up with TRBD1. This CDR3 spans 16 amino acids. Germline CDR1 and CDR2: LNHDA and SQIVND (reference sequence). V lost 3 bases to trimming and J lost 0 bases; unmatched junction nucleotides: 7. CDR3 in DNA: TGTGCCAGTAGTATTACAGGGGCGCGAGCTAACTATGGCTACACCTTC. Amino acid sequence: CASSITGARANYGYTF.